This T cell receptor beta chain came from a study of neurological immune-mediated disorders. Individuals who volunteered at a blood bank located in Maryland, USA, made up the group of healthy controls. CDR1 MDHEN and CDR2 SYDVKM come from the germline V gene. CDR3 size: 12 residues. V lost 8 bases, J lost 3 bases, and 3 bases stayed unmatched. TCRdb used MiXCR to reprocess the 5' RACE reads, holding one entry per CDR3 protein. The sample carries fewer than 85,000 distinct CDR3 sequences, approximately 17% recorded once. This clonotype has ten or more counts. The chain has TRBV28 and TRBJ1-1; 7 bases map to TRBD1. Sequencing used PBMCs. This TCR was recovered from a woman aged 40 to 49 in good health. In nucleotides, the CDR3 is TGTGCCAGCGTAACAGGGGACACTGAAGCTTTCTTT. Translation gives CASVTGDTEAFF.